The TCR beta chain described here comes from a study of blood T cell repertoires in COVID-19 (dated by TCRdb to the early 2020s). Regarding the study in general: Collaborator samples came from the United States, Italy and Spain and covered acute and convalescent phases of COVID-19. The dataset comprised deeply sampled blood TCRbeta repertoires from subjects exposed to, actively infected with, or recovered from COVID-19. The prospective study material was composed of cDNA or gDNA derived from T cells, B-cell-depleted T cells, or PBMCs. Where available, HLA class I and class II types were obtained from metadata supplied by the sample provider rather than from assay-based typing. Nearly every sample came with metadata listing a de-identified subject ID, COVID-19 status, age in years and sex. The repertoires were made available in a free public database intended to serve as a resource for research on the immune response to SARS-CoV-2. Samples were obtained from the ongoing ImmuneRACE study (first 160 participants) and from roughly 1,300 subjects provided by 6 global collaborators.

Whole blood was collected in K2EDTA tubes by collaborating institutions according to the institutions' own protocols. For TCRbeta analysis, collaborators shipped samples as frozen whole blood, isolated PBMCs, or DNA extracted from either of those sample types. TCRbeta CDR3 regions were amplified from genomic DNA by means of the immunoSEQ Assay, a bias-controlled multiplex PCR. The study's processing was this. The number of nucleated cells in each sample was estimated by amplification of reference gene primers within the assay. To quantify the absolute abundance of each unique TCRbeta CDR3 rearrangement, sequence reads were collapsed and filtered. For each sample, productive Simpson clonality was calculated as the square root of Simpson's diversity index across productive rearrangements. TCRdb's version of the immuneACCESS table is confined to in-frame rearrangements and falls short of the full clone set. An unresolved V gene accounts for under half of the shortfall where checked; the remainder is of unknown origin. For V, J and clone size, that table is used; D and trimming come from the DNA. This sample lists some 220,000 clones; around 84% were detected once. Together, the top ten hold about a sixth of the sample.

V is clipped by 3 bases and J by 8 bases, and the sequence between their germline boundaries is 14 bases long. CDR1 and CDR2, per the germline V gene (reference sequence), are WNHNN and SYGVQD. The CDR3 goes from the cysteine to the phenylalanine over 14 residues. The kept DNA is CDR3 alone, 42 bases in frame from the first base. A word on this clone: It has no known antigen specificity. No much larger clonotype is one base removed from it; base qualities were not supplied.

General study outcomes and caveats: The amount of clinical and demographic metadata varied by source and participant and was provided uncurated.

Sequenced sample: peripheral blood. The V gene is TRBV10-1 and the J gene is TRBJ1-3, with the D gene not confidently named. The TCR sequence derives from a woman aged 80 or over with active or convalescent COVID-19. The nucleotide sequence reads TGCGCCAGCAGTGATTTGACCGCCGGGGACACCATATATTTT. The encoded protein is CASSDLTAGDTIYF.